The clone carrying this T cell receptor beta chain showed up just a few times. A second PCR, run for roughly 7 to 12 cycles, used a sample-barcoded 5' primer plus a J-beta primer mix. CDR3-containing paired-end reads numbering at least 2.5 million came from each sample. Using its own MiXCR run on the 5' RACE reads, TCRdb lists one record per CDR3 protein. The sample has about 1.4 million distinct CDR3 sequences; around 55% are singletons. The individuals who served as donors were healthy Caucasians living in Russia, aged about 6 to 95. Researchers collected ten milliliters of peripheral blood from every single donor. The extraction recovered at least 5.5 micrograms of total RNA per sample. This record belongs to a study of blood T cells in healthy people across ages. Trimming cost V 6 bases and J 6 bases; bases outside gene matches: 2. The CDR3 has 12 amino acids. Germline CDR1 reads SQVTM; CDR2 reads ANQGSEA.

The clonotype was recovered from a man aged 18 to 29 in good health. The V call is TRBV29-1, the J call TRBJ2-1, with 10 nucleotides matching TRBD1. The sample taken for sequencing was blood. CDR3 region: CSVGQGGNEQFF. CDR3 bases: TGCAGCGTCGGACAGGGGGGCAATGAGCAGTTCTTC.